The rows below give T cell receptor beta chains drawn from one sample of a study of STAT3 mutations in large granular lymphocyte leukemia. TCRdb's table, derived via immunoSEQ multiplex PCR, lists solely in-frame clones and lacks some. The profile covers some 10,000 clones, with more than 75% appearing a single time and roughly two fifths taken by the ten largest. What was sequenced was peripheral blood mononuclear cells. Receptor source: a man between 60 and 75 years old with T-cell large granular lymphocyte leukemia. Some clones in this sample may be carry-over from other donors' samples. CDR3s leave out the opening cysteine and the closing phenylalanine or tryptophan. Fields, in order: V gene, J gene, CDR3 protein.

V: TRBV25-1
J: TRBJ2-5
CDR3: ASSENLSSQGFWGTQY

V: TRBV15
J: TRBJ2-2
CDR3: ATSRARTEPTGELF

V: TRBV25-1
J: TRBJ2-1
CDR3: ASSELRTDNEQF

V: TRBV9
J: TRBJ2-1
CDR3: ASSYQRGEQF

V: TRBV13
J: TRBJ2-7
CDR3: ASSAFGIKMFEQY

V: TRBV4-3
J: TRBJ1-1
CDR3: ASSQAYRDTEAF

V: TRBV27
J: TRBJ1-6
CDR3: ASSIEGGASYNSPLH

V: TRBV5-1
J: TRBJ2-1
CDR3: ASSLGLAYYNEQF

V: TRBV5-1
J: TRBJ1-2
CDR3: ASSFEVGYGYT

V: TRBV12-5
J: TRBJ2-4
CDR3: ASGSSGKSAKNIQY

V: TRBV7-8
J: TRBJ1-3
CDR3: ASSPRVGQTGNTIY

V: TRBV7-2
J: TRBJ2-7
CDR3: ASSLFRGHAYEQY

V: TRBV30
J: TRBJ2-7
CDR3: AWGDSSYEQY

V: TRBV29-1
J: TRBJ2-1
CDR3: SVRQGFNEQF

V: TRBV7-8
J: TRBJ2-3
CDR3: ASSPTISGSRDTQY

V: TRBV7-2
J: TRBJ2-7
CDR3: ASSLVGYAYEQY

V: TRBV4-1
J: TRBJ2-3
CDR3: ASKGDTQY

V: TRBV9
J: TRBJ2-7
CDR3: ASSSGSALGYEQY

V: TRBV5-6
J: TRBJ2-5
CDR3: ASSLFGTGAQETQY

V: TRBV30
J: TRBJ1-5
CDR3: AWSVGGDQPQH

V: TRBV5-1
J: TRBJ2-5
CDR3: ASSRGTVQETQY

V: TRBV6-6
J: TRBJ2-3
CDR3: AGGHTDTQY

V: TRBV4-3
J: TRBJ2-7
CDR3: ASSLESGKQYEQY

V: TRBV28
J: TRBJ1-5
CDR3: ASSLRRQGNQPQH

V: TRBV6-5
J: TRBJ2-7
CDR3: ASSPGFRGEQY

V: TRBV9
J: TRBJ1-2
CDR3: ASSVATRPSNYGYT

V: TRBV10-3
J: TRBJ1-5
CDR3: AISESNQPQH

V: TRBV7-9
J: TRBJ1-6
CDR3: ASRATGGSGSPLH

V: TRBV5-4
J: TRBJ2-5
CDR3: ASSWGTSGQETQY

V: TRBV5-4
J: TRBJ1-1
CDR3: ASSLGRVRGTEAF

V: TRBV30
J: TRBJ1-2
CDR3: ALSRDRAPNYGYT

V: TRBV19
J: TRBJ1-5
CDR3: ASSIDTPKVPQH

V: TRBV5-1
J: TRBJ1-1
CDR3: ASSLEVTTEAF

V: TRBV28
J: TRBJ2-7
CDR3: ASSPRGTPSSYEQY

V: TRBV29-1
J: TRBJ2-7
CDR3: SVELGAYEQY

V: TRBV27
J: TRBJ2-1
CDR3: ASSLLAGGYNEQF

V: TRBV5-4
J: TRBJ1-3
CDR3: ASSLGGRDTIY

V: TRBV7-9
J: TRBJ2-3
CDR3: ASSTGLADAQY

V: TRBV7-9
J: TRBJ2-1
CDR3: ASSLDPGGYNEQF

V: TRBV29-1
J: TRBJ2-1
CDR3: SVLLAGGLGEQF

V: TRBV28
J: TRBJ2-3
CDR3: ASRGDSSSSPDTQY